The clone carrying this T cell receptor (beta chain) was seen once. The antigen is undetermined. The germline gene is not matched at one end of the junction; a read error may be the cause. The treatment was: roughly 20 received Ad26.COV2.S at low or high dose, single or two shots; several received placebo; per-sample allocation not given. Specimen acquisition occurred on day 63 following the initial vaccine or placebo injection. These data belong to a study of Ad26.COV2.S vaccination and SARS-CoV-2 variants. Study overall: The authors gave Ad26.COV2.S intramuscularly, either once or twice 56 days apart.

Libraries were prepared by immunoSEQ multiplex PCR; TCRdb keeps only in-frame clonotypes and omits some of them. The table has roughly 350,000 clones, about nine tenths seen once. Broader study findings: Those who received vaccine or placebo ended up with similar non-spike TCR breadth.

CDR1 is LNHDA and CDR2 is SQIVND in the germline V gene (reference sequence). The length of the CDR3 is 16 residues. Sequencing was performed on peripheral blood, taken in a trial of Ad26.COV2.S vaccine versus placebo. The sequence derives from a person aged 18-65 years who received the Ad26.COV2.S COVID-19 vaccine or a placebo. V gene TRBV19 combines with J gene TRBJ2-7, with D perhaps given as TRBD1 or TRBD2 (6 bases each). CDR3 sequence reads: CASSSRLSGASYEQYF. CDR3 sequence (DNA): TGTGCCAGCAGTAGTAGGTTGTCGGGGGCGTCCTACGAGCAGTACTTC.